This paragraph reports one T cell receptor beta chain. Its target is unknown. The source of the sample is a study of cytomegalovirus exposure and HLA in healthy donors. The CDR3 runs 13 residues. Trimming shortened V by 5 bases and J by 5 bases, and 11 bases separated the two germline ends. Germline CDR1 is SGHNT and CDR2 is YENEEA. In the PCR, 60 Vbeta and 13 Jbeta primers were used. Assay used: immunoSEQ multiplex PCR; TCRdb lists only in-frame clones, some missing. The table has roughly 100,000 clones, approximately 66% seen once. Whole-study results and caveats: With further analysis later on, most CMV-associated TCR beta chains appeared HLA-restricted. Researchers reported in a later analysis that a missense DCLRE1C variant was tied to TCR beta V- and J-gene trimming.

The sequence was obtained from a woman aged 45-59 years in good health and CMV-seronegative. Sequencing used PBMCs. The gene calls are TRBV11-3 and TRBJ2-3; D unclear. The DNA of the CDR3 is TGTGCCAGCAGCGCGTTAGAAAAAGATACGCAGTATTTT. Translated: CASSALEKDTQYF.